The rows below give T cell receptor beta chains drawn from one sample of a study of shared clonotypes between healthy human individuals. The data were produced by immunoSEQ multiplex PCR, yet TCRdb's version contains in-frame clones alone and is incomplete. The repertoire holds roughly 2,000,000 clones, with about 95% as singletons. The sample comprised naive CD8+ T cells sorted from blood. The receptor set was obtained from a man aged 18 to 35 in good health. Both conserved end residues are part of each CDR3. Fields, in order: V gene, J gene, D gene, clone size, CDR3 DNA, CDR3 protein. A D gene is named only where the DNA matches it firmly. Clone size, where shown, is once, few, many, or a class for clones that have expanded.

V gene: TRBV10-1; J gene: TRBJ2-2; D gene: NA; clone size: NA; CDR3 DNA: TGCGCCAGCAGTGAGCCGGGGTCCGGGGAGCTGTTTTTT; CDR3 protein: CASSEPGSGELFF
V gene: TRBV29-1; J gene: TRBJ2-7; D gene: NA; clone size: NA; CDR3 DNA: TGCAGCGTTGGGGTCCAGGGCCGGTTGTACGAGCAGTACTTC; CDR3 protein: CSVGVQGRLYEQYF
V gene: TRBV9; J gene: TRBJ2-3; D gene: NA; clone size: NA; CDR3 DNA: TGTGCCAGCAGCGTAATAGGAGGGAACACAGATACGCAGTATTTT; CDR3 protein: CASSVIGGNTDTQYF
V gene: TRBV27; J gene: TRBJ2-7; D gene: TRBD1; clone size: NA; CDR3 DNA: TGTGCCAGCAGTTTGACAGGGGCCTTCGCCCTCTCCTACGAGCAGTACTTC; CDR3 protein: CASSLTGAFALSYEQYF
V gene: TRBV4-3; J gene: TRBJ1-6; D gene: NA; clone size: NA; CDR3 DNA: TGCGCCAGCAGCCAAGGACCCTTGGGGCTCAATTCACCCCTCCACTTT; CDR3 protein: CASSQGPLGLNSPLHF
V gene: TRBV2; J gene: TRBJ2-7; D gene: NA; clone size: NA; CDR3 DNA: TGTGCCAGCAGAGGCATAGCGGAGCGGGCCTCCTACGAGCAGTACTTC; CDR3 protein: CASRGIAERASYEQYF
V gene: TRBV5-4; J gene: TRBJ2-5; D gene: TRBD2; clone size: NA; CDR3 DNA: TGTGCCAGCAGCTTCAGCGGGAGGGCCTCAGAGGAGACCCAGTACTTC; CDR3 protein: CASSFSGRASEETQYF
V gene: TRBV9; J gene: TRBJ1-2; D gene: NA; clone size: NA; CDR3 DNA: TGTGCCAGCAGCACGGGGGACACCCGGCCGGGTGGCTACACCTTC; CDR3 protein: CASSTGDTRPGGYTF
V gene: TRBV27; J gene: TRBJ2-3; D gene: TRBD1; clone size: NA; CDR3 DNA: TGTGCCAGCAGTGCACTGACAGGGGGCTCATTGTACGATACGCAGTATTTT; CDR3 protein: CASSALTGGSLYDTQYF
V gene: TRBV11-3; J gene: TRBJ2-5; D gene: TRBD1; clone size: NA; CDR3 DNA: TGTGCCAGCAGCTTAGCAGGGGGTAAAGGGGGAGAGACCCAGTACTTC; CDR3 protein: CASSLAGGKGGETQYF
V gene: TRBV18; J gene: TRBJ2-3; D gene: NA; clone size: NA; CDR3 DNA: TGTGCCAGCTCACCACGCAGGGGAGGCGATACGCAGTATTTT; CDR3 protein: CASSPRRGGDTQYF
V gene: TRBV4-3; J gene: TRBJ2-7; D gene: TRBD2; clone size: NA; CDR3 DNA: TGCGCCAGCAGCCAAGATGGTCTAGCGGGAACCTACGAGCAGTACTTC; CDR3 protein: CASSQDGLAGTYEQYF
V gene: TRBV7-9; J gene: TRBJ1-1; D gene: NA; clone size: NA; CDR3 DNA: TGTGCCAGCAGCTTAGTTGGGGGCCCAGACACTGAAGCTTTCTTT; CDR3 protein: CASSLVGGPDTEAFF
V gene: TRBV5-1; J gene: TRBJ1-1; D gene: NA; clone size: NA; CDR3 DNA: TGCGCCAGCAGCCCGAGGGGGAGGAACACTGAAGCTTTCTTT; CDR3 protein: CASSPRGRNTEAFF
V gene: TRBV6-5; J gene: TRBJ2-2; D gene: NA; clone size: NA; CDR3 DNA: TGTGCCAGCGGAAGCACCGGGGAGCTGTTTTTT; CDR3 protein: CASGSTGELFF
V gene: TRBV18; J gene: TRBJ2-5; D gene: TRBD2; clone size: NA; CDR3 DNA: TGTGCCAGCTCACCCCTTTCTAGCGGGATGGGAGAGACCCAGTACTTC; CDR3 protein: CASSPLSSGMGETQYF
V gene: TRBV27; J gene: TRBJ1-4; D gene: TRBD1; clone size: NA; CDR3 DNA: TGTGCCAGCAGTCCCTTGACAGGGGGAGGTGAAAAACTGTTTTTT; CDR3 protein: CASSPLTGGGEKLFF
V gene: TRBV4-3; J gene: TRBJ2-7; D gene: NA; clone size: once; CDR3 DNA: TGCGCCAGCAGCGAAACTACAGGGTCCAAAGGGGTTTCCTACGAGCAGTACTTC; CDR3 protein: CASSETTGSKGVSYEQYF
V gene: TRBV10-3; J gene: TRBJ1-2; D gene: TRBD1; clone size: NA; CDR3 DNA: TGTGCCATCAGTACCGACAGGGAGGACTATGGCTACACCTTC; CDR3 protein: CAISTDREDYGYTF
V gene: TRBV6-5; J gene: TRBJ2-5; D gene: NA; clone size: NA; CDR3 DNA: TGTGCCAGCAGTTCCCTCGGTGTGGAGACCCAGTACTTC; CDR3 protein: CASSSLGVETQYF